The 18 T cell receptor beta chains below come from one sample, sequenced in a study of blood T cell repertoires in COVID-19. The assay was immunoSEQ multiplex PCR, and TCRdb's table has in-frame clones only and misses some. Here the sample spans roughly 360,000 clones, roughly 77% being singletons. The sequenced sample was peripheral blood. Receptors were obtained from a human donor with acute or convalescent COVID-19. The donor label of this sample is uncertain.

This chain connects TRBV6-5 to TRBJ1-1; TRBD1 is a possible D gene (5 bases). This CDR3 spans 14 amino acids. The V end was cut by 7 bases, the J end by 5 bases, with 17 bases between. Germline lookup yields CDR1 MNHEY and CDR2 SVGAGI. The chain's CDR3 is CASTPGTSRTEAFF. CDR3 DNA sequence: TGTGCCAGCACCCCCGGGACTTCGAGAACTGAAGCTTTCTTT.

The CDR3 DNA follows: TGTGCCAGCTCACCAAGCGCACGGGAGAATGAAAAACTGTTTTTT. Amino acids: CASSPSARENEKLFF. The chain carries TRBV18 and TRBJ1-4; D is undetermined. V lost 2 bases and J 5 bases, leaving 12 bases between the germline ends. The CDR3 sequence is 15 residues long. Germline V CDR1 and CDR2: KGHSH, LQKENI. Full variable domain (remainder filled in from reference TRBV18 and TRBJ1-4): NAGVMQNPRHLVRRRGQEARLRCSPMKGHSHVYWYRQLPEEGLKFMVYLQKENIIDESGMPKERFSAEFPKEGPSILRIQQVVRGDSAAYFCASSPSARENEKLFFGSGTQLSVL.

V is TRBV12-3 or TRBV12-4 and J is TRBJ1-1; D might be TRBD1 (6 bases). The CDR3 spans 13 residues. Trimming shortened V by 9 bases and J by 0 bases, and 11 bases separated the two germline ends. The CDR3 DNA sequence: TGTGCCAGTACTGACAGGCTGAACACTGAAGCTTTCTTT. Translating it yields CASTDRLNTEAFF.

The chain is built from TRBV7-9 and TRBJ1-4; possibly TRBD1 for D (5 bases). The length of the CDR3 is 15 residues. The ends were cut back, 8 bases at V and 3 bases at J, with 16 bases in the middle. Germline CDR1 is SEHNR and CDR2 is FQNEAQ (reference sequence). CDR3 residues: CASSTGLFANEKLFF. The DNA for the CDR3 is TGTGCCAGCTCAACAGGCTTGTTTGCTAATGAAAAACTGTTTTTT.

The chain recombines TRBV28 with TRBJ1-2, with D possibly matching TRBD1 (5 bases). This CDR3 contains 15 residues. CDR1 MDHEN and CDR2 SYDVKM come from the germline V gene. V lost 8 bases, J lost 0 bases, and 16 bases lay in between. The CDR3 reads CASRRDSLTNYGYTF. In DNA, the CDR3 is TGTGCCAGCCGTCGAGACAGCCTAACTAACTATGGCTACACCTTC.

This clone was observed a few times. The V call is TRBV18, the J call TRBJ1-1, with 7 positions matching TRBD1. The CDR3 sequence is 11 residues long. CDR1 and CDR2 (germline): KGHSH, LQKENI. With V trimmed by 3 bases and J by 12 bases, 4 bases remained unmatched. As DNA, the CDR3 is TGTGCCAGCTCACCGGGACAGCTACCTTTCTTT. This sequence encodes CASSPGQLPFF.

CDR3 in DNA: TGTGCCGGGGCAGGATCTCGAACAGATACGCAGTATTTT. Its protein is CAGAGSRTDTQYF. V and J are TRBV30 and TRBJ2-3; tentative D call: TRBD1 (5 bases). CDR3 length: 13 residues. V was trimmed by 8 bases and J by 3 bases, leaving 15 bases between them. The germline CDR1 and CDR2 sequences are GTSNPN and SVGIG (reference sequence).

The chain carries TRBV20-1 and TRBJ2-1, with TRBD2 matching over 8 bases. Germline lookup yields CDR1 DFQATT and CDR2 SNEGSKA (reference sequence). CDR3 size: 13 residues. V was clipped by 3 bases and J by 4 bases; unmatched bases: 2. The CDR3 DNA is TGCAGTGCTAGTTCGGGGGGGTACAATGAGCAGTTCTTC. Its protein product is CSASSGGYNEQFF.

The chain uses TRBV7-9 and TRBJ1-1; TRBD1 matches at 9 bases. The CDR3 runs 15 residues. The germline gives CDR1 SEHNR, CDR2 FQNEAQ (reference sequence). V lost 7 bases, J lost 5 bases, and 11 bases stayed unmatched. Here the CDR3 reads CASNQLDRGRTEAFF. In nucleotides, the CDR3 is TGTGCCAGCAACCAGTTGGACAGGGGTCGGACTGAAGCTTTCTTT.

This sequence joins TRBV7-2 and TRBJ1-3; D call uncertain. The CDR3 runs to 14 residues. V gave up 4 bases and J gave up 2 bases, with 9 bases separating them. CDR1 is SGHTA and CDR2 is FQGNSA in the germline V gene. For the CDR3, the DNA is TGTGCCAGCAGCTGGCCCGGGGCTGGAAACACCATATATTTT. Its translation: CASSWPGAGNTIYF.

The V gene is TRBV6-2 or TRBV6-3, the J gene TRBJ2-5; no definite D call. Trimming stripped 5 bases from V and 2 bases from J, with 6 bases between. The V gene's germline CDR1 is MNHEY and CDR2 SVGEGT. CDR3 length: 12 amino acids. CDR3 region: CASSQTQETQYF. The CDR3 DNA reads TGTGCCAGCAGTCAAACTCAAGAGACCCAGTACTTC.

The chain joins TRBV2 to TRBJ2-7; D is perhaps TRBD1 (5 bases). The CDR3 totals 13 residues. V was trimmed by 9 bases and J by 5 bases, leaving 17 bases between them. From germline, CDR1 is SNHLY and CDR2 FYNNEI. The DNA for the CDR3 is TGTGCCAGTTCGGGTGACAGCAAAAACGAGCAGTACTTC. Amino acid sequence: CASSGDSKNEQYF.

This rearrangement joins TRBV15 to TRBJ1-2, with 7 positions matching TRBD1. Germline V gene lookup returns CDR1 LNHNV and CDR2 YYDKDF (reference sequence). V was pared by 0 bases and J by 6 bases, with 7 bases of the junction left unmatched. The CDR3 is made up of 15 amino acids. The CDR3 DNA sequence: TGTGCCACCAGCAGAGATCTTCTGCAGGGGGATGGCTACACCTTC. Translation gives CATSRDLLQGDGYTF.

The rearrangement joins TRBV7-8 to TRBJ2-3; D call uncertain. Germline loops: CDR1 SGHVS, CDR2 FQNEAQ. V shed 1 base and J shed 4 bases, with 3 bases lying between them. The CDR3 contains 12 residues. CDR3 nucleotide sequence: TGTGCCAGCAGCTTAGGCGCAGATACGCAGTATTTT. It specifies CASSLGADTQYF.

A few counts support this clone. The J gene is TRBJ1-3, the V gene TRBV7-8; 7 bases line up with TRBD1. CDR1 is SGHVS, CDR2 FQNEAQ, per germline. The J segment lost 6 bases and the V segment lost 5 bases, leaving 13 bases of the junction unmatched. CDR3 size: 16 residues. The chain's CDR3 is CASSPIEPTGENTIYF. The CDR3 DNA follows: TGTGCCAGCAGCCCGATCGAACCTACAGGGGAAAACACCATATATTTT. The entire variable domain, with the rest obtained from reference TRBV7-8 and TRBJ1-3, is as follows: GAGVSQSPRYKVAKRGQDVALRCDPISGHVSLFWYQQALGQGPEFLTYFQNEAQLDKSGLPSDRFFAERPEGSVSTLKIQRTQQEDSAVYLCASSPIEPTGENTIYFGEGSWLTVV.

The V call is TRBV3-1 (or the pseudogene TRBV3-2), the J call TRBJ2-2, with D perhaps matching TRBD2 (6 bases). This CDR3 spans 15 amino acids. Trimming stripped 5 bases from V and 5 bases from J, with 15 bases between. Germline CDR1 LGHDT, CDR2 YNNKEL (reference sequence). CDR3: CASSGVERATGELFF. The DNA for the CDR3 is TGTGCCAGCAGCGGAGTCGAGCGGGCGACCGGGGAGCTGTTTTTT.

A few counts support this clone. This sequence joins TRBV12-3 or TRBV12-4 and TRBJ1-2, with D unclear. The CDR3 covers 12 residues. V was trimmed by 6 bases and J by 0 bases, leaving 5 bases between them. The CDR3 DNA is TGTGCCAGCAGCCCCGCTAACTATGGCTACACCTTC. It encodes CASSPANYGYTF.

The rearrangement joins TRBV5-1 to TRBJ2-1, with TRBD2 identical over 11 bases. CDR3 size: 14 residues. J gave up 7 bases and V 6 bases, and 6 bases lay outside the gene matches. Germline values: CDR1 SGHRS, CDR2 YFSETQ. The CDR3 sequence is CASTLAGGLNEQFF. CDR3 nucleotides: TGCGCCAGCACGCTAGCGGGGGGTTTAAATGAGCAGTTCTTC. The full variable domain, with the rest looked up from reference TRBV5-1 and TRBJ2-1, is KAGVTQTPRYLIKTRGQQVTLSCSPISGHRSVSWYQQTPGQGLQFLFEYFSETQRNKGNFPGRFSGRQFSNSRSEMNVSTLELGDSALYLCASTLAGGLNEQFFGPGTRLTVL.